Listed below are T cell receptor beta chains from one sample, sequenced in a study of cytomegalovirus exposure and HLA in healthy donors. Repertoires were generated with immunoSEQ multiplex PCR, while TCRdb's copy carries only in-frame clones and drops some. The repertoire holds 150,000 or so clones, with just under 80% as singletons. The sequencing sample was made of PBMCs. Receptors originate from a man younger than 45 in good health and CMV-seronegative. CDR3s include the opening cysteine and the closing phenylalanine or tryptophan. A D gene is named only where the DNA matches it firmly. A clone size is listed for some rows: how often the clone was seen (once, few, many), or a class if it is expanded.

TRBJ2-3,NA,TRBD2,TRBV5-6,TGTGCCAGCAGCTTTGGACTAGCGGGAGACGACGGCACAGATACGCAGTATTTT,CASSFGLAGDDGTDTQYF
TRBJ1-1,NA,NA,TRBV6-6,TGTGCCAGCAGTCACAGCCAGGGACTAATGAACACTGAAGCTTTCTTT,CASSHSQGLMNTEAFF
TRBJ2-7,NA,TRBD2,TRBV11-1,TGTGCCAGCAGCCCCGGACTGGGGGGGTACGAGCAGTACTTC,CASSPGLGGYEQYF
TRBJ2-1,NA,NA,TRBV5-4,TGTGCCAGCAGCTTATCAGGGAAGTTCTACAATGAGCAGTTCTTC,CASSLSGKFYNEQFF
TRBJ2-6,few,NA,TRBV7-3,TGTGCCAGCAGCCGGGATGCAGGGGCCAACGTCCTGACTTTC,CASSRDAGANVLTF
TRBJ2-7,NA,TRBD1,TRBV2,TGCGCCAGTCTAAAGTCCGGGACAGACTACGAGCAGTACTTC,CASLKSGTDYEQYF
TRBJ1-4,NA,TRBD1,TRBV10-3,TGTGCCATCAGTGCGGGACAGGAAAATGAAAAACTGTTTTTT,CAISAGQENEKLFF
TRBJ1-4,NA,NA,TRBV19,TGTGCCAGTAGTCTACCGGGACTGGGAAATGAAAAACTGTTTTTT,CASSLPGLGNEKLFF
TRBJ1-5,few,NA,TRBV30,TGTGCCTGGAGTGCCGGTAATAGCAATCAGCCCCAGCATTTT,CAWSAGNSNQPQHF
TRBJ2-1,NA,NA,TRBV11-3,TGTGCCAGCAGCCAGAGGGGGGGGTACTACAATGAGCAGTTCTTC,CASSQRGGYYNEQFF
TRBJ2-7,NA,TRBD2,TRBV29-1,TGCAGCGCAACTAGCGGGAGCTCCTACGAGCAGTACTTC,CSATSGSSYEQYF
TRBJ1-5,NA,NA,TRBV15,TGTGCCACCCAGGGTTTAAATAGCAATCAGCCCCAGCATTTT,CATQGLNSNQPQHF
TRBJ2-2,few,TRBD2,TRBV25-1,TGTGCCAGCAGTGAATATGGGGACTACCCTAACACCGGGGAGCTGTTTTTT,CASSEYGDYPNTGELFF
TRBJ2-7,NA,TRBD1,TRBV5-1,TGCGCCAGCGGTAAGGGGACAGGGCCCTCCGAGCAGTACTTC,CASGKGTGPSEQYF
TRBJ2-7,NA,NA,TRBV4-1,TGCGCCAGCAGCCATTTGACACGATCCTACGAGCAGTACTTC,CASSHLTRSYEQYF
TRBJ2-7,NA,NA,TRBV5-6,TGTGCCAGCAGAGGGGGCGGGACCGGTTACTACGAGCAGTACTTC,CASRGGGTGYYEQYF
TRBJ2-5,NA,TRBD2,TRBV15,TGTGCCACCGGGGCGGGGGTCCAAGAGACCCAGTACTTC,CATGAGVQETQYF
TRBJ2-4,NA,TRBD1,TRBV28,TGTGCCAGCAGTTCACAGGGACAGGTGTCTCGGGTTTACTTC,CASSSQGQVSRVYF
TRBJ2-7,NA,NA,TRBV27,TGTGCCAGCAGTCCTACCCCCTCCTACGAGCAGTACTTC,CASSPTPSYEQYF
TRBJ2-7,NA,NA,TRBV11-2,TGTGCCAGCAGCTTTCTGAGCGGGCTGAGCTCCTACGAGCAGTACTTC,CASSFLSGLSSYEQYF
TRBJ2-4,NA,NA,TRBV11-2,TGTGCCAGCAGCTTATGGGGGGGCAGATTTCAGTACTTC,CASSLWGGRFQYF
TRBJ2-3,NA,NA,TRBV10-3,TGTGCCATCAGTGAGTCAAGTACTAGCACAGATACGCAGTATTTT,CAISESSTSTDTQYF
TRBJ1-5,few,NA,TRBV6-6,TGTGCCAGCAGTTACGGGGGGAACCAGCCCCAGCATTTT,CASSYGGNQPQHF
TRBJ2-2,NA,NA,TRBV5-8,TGTGCCAGCAGCGTACAGTATACCCGAGGGACCGGGGAGCTGTTTTTT,CASSVQYTRGTGELFF
TRBJ2-1,NA,NA,TRBV7-2,TGTGCCAGCAGCTTAGAACCAGGGGTCTACAATGAGCAGTTCTTC,CASSLEPGVYNEQFF
TRBJ2-7,NA,TRBD2,TRBV27,TGTGCCAGCAGTTTAGGGACTAGCGGCTACTACGAGCAGTACTTC,CASSLGTSGYYEQYF
TRBJ1-4,NA,TRBD1,TRBV6-5,TGTGCCAGCAGTTACTCGGGACAGGGCACGGGTGAAAAACTGTTTTTT,CASSYSGQGTGEKLFF
TRBJ1-1,NA,TRBD1,TRBV6-1,TGTGCCAGCAGTGAATTTGGGACAGGGGGGGACACTGAAGCTTTCTTT,CASSEFGTGGDTEAFF
TRBJ1-2,once,NA,TRBV10-3,TGTGCCATCACCAGGACAGATACTAACTATGGCTACACCTTC,CAITRTDTNYGYTF
TRBJ2-3,NA,TRBD1,TRBV10-3,TGTGCCACCAAGACAGGGGGCGAGTCAGATACGCAGTATTTT,CATKTGGESDTQYF
TRBJ1-5,NA,TRBD1,TRBV19,TGTGCCAGTAGGACAGGGGGTGGGACTCGCAATCAGCCCCAGCATTTT,CASRTGGGTRNQPQHF
TRBJ2-7,once,TRBD1,TRBV9,TGTGCCAGCAGCCGGACAGGGGACGAGCAGTACTTC,CASSRTGDEQYF
TRBJ2-5,NA,TRBD1,TRBV11-2,TGTGCCAGCAGCTTAAATGGGGACAGACAAGAGACCCAGTACTTC,CASSLNGDRQETQYF
TRBJ2-5,NA,NA,TRBV6-1,TGTGCCAGCAGTGAACAGGGAGAGACCCAGTACTTC,CASSEQGETQYF
TRBJ1-6,NA,NA,TRBV18,TGTGCCAGCTCACCACCTATTAATTCACCCCTCCACTTT,CASSPPINSPLHF
TRBJ2-1,NA,NA,TRBV5-4,TGTGCCAGCAGCCTCGGGGGGCGGGAGCATGAGCAGTTCTTC,CASSLGGREHEQFF
TRBJ2-7,NA,NA,TRBV2,TGTGCCAGCACCCTTTACGAGCAGTACTTC,CASTLYEQYF
TRBJ2-1,once,TRBD2,TRBV5-4,TGTGCCAGCAGCATAGGACTAGACAATGAGCAGTTCTTC,CASSIGLDNEQFF
TRBJ2-1,NA,TRBD2,TRBV5-4,TGTGCCAGCAGCTTCGGACTAGCGCTAAATGAGCAGTTCTTC,CASSFGLALNEQFF
TRBJ2-5,NA,TRBD2,TRBV15,TGTGCCACCAGCACCGGACTAGCGGGAGGGCCGGGGGAGACCCAGTACTTC,CATSTGLAGGPGETQYF
TRBJ2-1,NA,NA,TRBV7-9,TGTGCCAGCAGCCCCCAAGGACTCTCGGGTGAGCAGTTCTTC,CASSPQGLSGEQFF
TRBJ2-6,NA,TRBD1,TRBV19,TGTGCCAGTACAGCCTCCGGGACAGGATTCTCTGGGGCCAACGTCCTGACTTTC,CASTASGTGFSGANVLTF
TRBJ2-7,NA,TRBD1,TRBV28,TGTGCCAGCAGTTTCTCTGGGACAGGGCCCACCTACGAGCAGTACTTC,CASSFSGTGPTYEQYF
TRBJ2-7,NA,TRBD1,TRBV5-1,TGCGCCAGCAGCTTGGGGGACAGGGCCTACGAGCAGTACTTC,CASSLGDRAYEQYF
TRBJ1-5,once,NA,TRBV7-9,TGTGCCAGCAGCCCCCCGTCGACGGGGAATCAGCCCCAGCATTTT,CASSPPSTGNQPQHF
TRBJ1-5,NA,TRBD1,TRBV5-6,TGTGCCAGCAGCTTGGGGGACAGAAATCAGCCCCAGCATTTT,CASSLGDRNQPQHF
TRBJ2-7,NA,NA,TRBV5-6,TGTGCCAGCAGCTTGTTTGGCGTGGAGACCTACGAGCAGTACTTC,CASSLFGVETYEQYF
TRBJ1-4,few,NA,TRBV7-2,TGTGCCAGCAGCCCCGGGGGGCCTAATGAAAAACTGTTTTTT,CASSPGGPNEKLFF
TRBJ1-1,once,NA,TRBV4-1,TGCGCCAGCAGCCCCACCGGGACTGAAGCTTTCTTT,CASSPTGTEAFF
TRBJ2-7,NA,TRBD1,TRBV7-6,TGTGCCAGCAGCTTGGGGGGGACAGGGGGCCACGAGCAGTACTTC,CASSLGGTGGHEQYF
TRBJ1-1,NA,TRBD1,TRBV29-1,TGCAGCTCCGCAGGGGGTTCGGCGAACACTGAAGCTTTCTTT,CSSAGGSANTEAFF
TRBJ2-7,NA,TRBD2,TRBV18,TGTGCCAGCTCCCCGGGGGGTTATTCCTACGAGCAGTACTTC,CASSPGGYSYEQYF
TRBJ1-5,NA,NA,TRBV13,TGTGCCAGCAGCTTTGAGGGTCAGCCCCAGCATTTT,CASSFEGQPQHF
TRBJ2-7,NA,TRBD1,TRBV7-9,TGTGCCAGCGGCCGACAGGGCGCCTACGAGCAGTACTTC,CASGRQGAYEQYF
TRBJ1-1,NA,NA,TRBV5-1,TGCGCCAGCAGCTTGGACAGTTTGAACACTGAAGCTTTCTTT,CASSLDSLNTEAFF